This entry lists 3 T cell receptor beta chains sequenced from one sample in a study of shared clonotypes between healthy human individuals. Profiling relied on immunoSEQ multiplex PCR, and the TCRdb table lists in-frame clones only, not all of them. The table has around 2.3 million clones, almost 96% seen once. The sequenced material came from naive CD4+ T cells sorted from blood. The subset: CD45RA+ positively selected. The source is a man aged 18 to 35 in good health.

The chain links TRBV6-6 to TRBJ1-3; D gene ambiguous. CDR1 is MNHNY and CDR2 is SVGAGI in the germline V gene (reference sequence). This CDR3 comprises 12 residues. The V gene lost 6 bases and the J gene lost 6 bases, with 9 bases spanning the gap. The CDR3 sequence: CASRTSQNTIYF. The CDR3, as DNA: TGTGCCAGCAGGACTTCACAAAACACCATATATTTT.

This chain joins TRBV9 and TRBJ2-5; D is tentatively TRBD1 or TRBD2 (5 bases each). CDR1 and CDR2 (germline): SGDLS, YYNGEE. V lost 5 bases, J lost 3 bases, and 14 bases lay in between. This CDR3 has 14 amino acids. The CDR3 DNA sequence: TGTGCCAGCAGTAAAGCCGGGGCAAAAGAGACCCAGTACTTC. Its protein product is CASSKAGAKETQYF.

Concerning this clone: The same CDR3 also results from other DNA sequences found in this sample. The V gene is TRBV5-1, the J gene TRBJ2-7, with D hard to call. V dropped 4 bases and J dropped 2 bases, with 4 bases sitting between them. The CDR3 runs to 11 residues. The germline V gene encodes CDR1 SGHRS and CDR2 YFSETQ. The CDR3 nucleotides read TGCGCCAGCAGCGCAGCCTACGAGCAGTACTTC. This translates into CASSAAYEQYF.